This entry lists 5 T cell receptor beta chains sequenced from one sample in a study of kidney transplant recipient with SARS-CoV-2 infection. MiXCR, run by TCRdb on the reads, gives a single entry per CDR3 protein. The table shows roughly 230,000 distinct CDR3 sequences, with 29% occurring only once. The specimen was a blood sample, collected at baseline and on day 111 from a kidney transplant recipient. The receptors come from a young adult male patient who had COVID-19 and was a kidney transplant recipient. Some of the T cells might come from the graft donor.

This clonotype was detected a few times. The DNA for the CDR3 is TGCGCCAGCAGCTTGACGGCCGGCAATGAGCAGTTCTTC. This gives the protein CASSLTAGNEQFF. This chain uses TRBV5-1 with TRBJ2-1; D gene ambiguous. CDR3 length: 13 amino acids. The V end lost 1 base, the J end lost 6 bases, and 8 bases lay between the germline ends. Germline values: CDR1 SGHRS, CDR2 YFSETQ.

As to this clonotype: A single base separates this from a much larger clone, so it may be a read error. The gene calls are TRBV19 and TRBJ1-3, with D unclear. The V gene's germline CDR1 is LNHDA and CDR2 SQIVND (reference sequence). CDR3 length: 14 residues. CDR3 sequence reads: CASSLSAFGDTIYF. CDR3 sequence (DNA): TGTGCCAGTAGTTTATCCGCGTTTGGAGACACCATATATTTT.

A remark on this clonotype: Since a much larger clone is just one base distant, this may be a read error. The chain combines TRBV24-1 with TRBJ2-4; a possible D gene is TRBD2 (7 bases). The end of the DNA aligns better with TRBJ2-7, so the J call may be wrong. The CDR3 consists of 15 residues. The germline CDR1 and CDR2 sequences are KGHDR and SFDVKD. CDR3 coding DNA: TGTGCCACCAGTGATTCAGCGGAGGGGGGGAACGAGCAGTACTTC. It codes for CATSDSAEGGNEQYF.

This chain joins TRBV5-1 and TRBJ2-4; D might be TRBD1 (6 bases). Looked up from germline, CDR1 is SGHRS and CDR2 is YFSETQ. This CDR3 spans 17 amino acids. V was cut by 6 bases and J by 0 bases, with 19 bases left in between. The CDR3 here is CASNKGDTLQAKNIQYF. CDR3 coding DNA: TGCGCCAGCAACAAAGGGGACACATTACAAGCCAAAAACATTCAGTACTTC.

This clonotype has at least ten counts. The chain is built from TRBV7-9 and TRBJ1-2; unclear D gene. Per germline, CDR1 SEHNR and CDR2 FQNEAQ (reference sequence). This CDR3 region has 15 residues. With 0 bases removed from V and 7 bases from J, the gap between germline ends came to 15 bases. In nucleotides, the CDR3 is TGTGCCAGCAGCTTAGCGGCCTCCCAGGCGGGTGGCTACACCTTC. Protein product: CASSLAASQAGGYTF. Using reference TRBV7-9 and TRBJ1-2 for the parts outside the CDR3, the full variable domain is DTGVSQNPRHKITKRGQNVTFRCDPISEHNRLYWYRQTLGQGPEFLTYFQNEAQLEKSRLLSDRFSAERPKGSFSTLEIQRTEQGDSAMYLCASSLAASQAGGYTFGSGTRLTVV.